Below are 32 T cell receptor beta chains sequenced from a single sample in a study of blood T cell repertoires in COVID-19. Measured with immunoSEQ multiplex PCR; TCRdb has only the in-frame clones, and not every one. The sample lists more than 95,000 clones, roughly 81% occurring once. Sequencing was done on a sample of peripheral blood. These receptors were collected from a woman between 65 and 79 years old with acute or convalescent COVID-19.

This chain joins TRBV7-9 and TRBJ2-7, with D tentatively TRBD1 (5 bases). Germline CDR1 and CDR2: SEHNR and FQNEAQ (reference sequence). V shed 5 bases and J shed 0 bases, with 11 bases lying between them. The CDR3 runs 14 residues. For the CDR3, the DNA is TGTGCCAGCAGCACAGTAGACAGCTCCTACGAGCAGTACTTC. It encodes CASSTVDSSYEQYF.

This clone was picked up a small number of times. The chain is built from TRBV7-9 and TRBJ2-3; maybe TRBD2 (7 bases). The V gene lost 7 bases and the J gene lost 5 bases, with 19 bases spanning the gap. Germline V gene data show CDR1 as SEHNR and CDR2 as FQNEAQ (reference sequence). CDR3 size: 15 residues. Here the CDR3 DNA reads TGTGCCAGCACCGGTTCTAGGGGGGGAATAGATACGCAGTATTTT. It encodes CASTGSRGGIDTQYF. Filled out from reference TRBV7-9 and TRBJ2-3, the complete variable domain reads DTGVSQNPRHKITKRGQNVTFRCDPISEHNRLYWYRQTLGQGPEFLTYFQNEAQLEKSRLLSDRFSAERPKGSFSTLEIQRTEQGDSAMYLCASTGSRGGIDTQYFGPGTRLTVL.

This chain uses TRBV7-6 with TRBJ2-7; 7 bases agree with TRBD1. CDR3 size: 15 residues. J gave up 7 bases and V 6 bases, and 15 bases lay outside the gene matches. Germline loops: CDR1 SGHVS, CDR2 FNYEAQ. The CDR3 nucleotides are TGTGCCAGCAGTCCCCGGACAGGCCCGACTGGGGAGCAGTACTTC. It yields the protein CASSPRTGPTGEQYF.

The V call is TRBV5-1, the J call TRBJ1-1, with 7 bases matching TRBD1. Germline values: CDR1 SGHRS, CDR2 YFSETQ. This CDR3 spans 15 amino acids. The trim removed 0 bases at V and 1 base at J, leaving 3 bases unmatched. The DNA for the CDR3 is TGCGCCAGCAGCTTGGTCGGGACAGCGAACACTGAAGCTTTCTTT. It encodes CASSLVGTANTEAFF.

The chain links TRBV2 to TRBJ1-1; the D gene is possibly TRBD1 (6 bases). V was shortened by 7 bases and J by 4 bases, with 16 bases between the two germline ends. Per the germline V gene, CDR1 is SNHLY and CDR2 is FYNNEI. The CDR3 length is 14 residues. The DNA for the CDR3 is TGTGCCAGCACGCTTGAGGGGGGGCCCACTGAAGCTTTCTTT. Its protein product is CASTLEGGPTEAFF.

The chain links TRBV5-6 to TRBJ2-1, with a possible D match to TRBD2 (5 bases). The V end was cut by 4 bases, the J end by 2 bases, with 19 bases between. CDR1 SGHDT and CDR2 YYEEEE come from the germline V gene. The CDR3 is 17 amino acids. CDR3 loop: CASSSPKRPVAYNEQFF. The CDR3 DNA follows: TGTGCCAGCAGCAGCCCTAAGCGGCCCGTGGCCTACAATGAGCAGTTCTTC.

The rearrangement joins TRBV7-2 to TRBJ1-4; 9 bases agree with TRBD1. Germline V gene data show CDR1 as SGHTA and CDR2 as FQGNSA. V shed 1 base, J shed 8 bases, and the junction held 5 bases outside the gene matches. The CDR3 totals 15 residues. The CDR3 coding sequence is TGTGCCAGCAGCTTAGTGGGGGGGACAGGGGAAAAACTGTTTTTT. Translating gives CASSLVGGTGEKLFF.

This chain uses TRBV24-1 with TRBJ2-5; TRBD2 aligns across 11 bases. Germline V gene sequence: CDR1 KGHDR, CDR2 SFDVKD. The CDR3 spans 16 residues. V was pared by 9 bases and J by 2 bases, with 10 bases of the junction left unmatched. In DNA, the CDR3 is TGTGCCACCGCCGGAAGGGTAGCGGGAGGGCAAGAGACCCAGTACTTC. This translates into CATAGRVAGGQETQYF.

The chain has TRBV2 and TRBJ2-2; D is unclear. V lost 6 bases and J lost 2, with 10 bases in between. The CDR3 consists of 14 residues. From germline, CDR1 is SNHLY and CDR2 FYNNEI. The DNA of the CDR3 is TGTGCCAGCAGCGTTAACAGAAACACCGGGGAGCTGTTTTTT. Translation gives CASSVNRNTGELFF.

This clone has just a few counts. The rearrangement links TRBV6-4 to TRBJ1-2, with a possible D match to TRBD1 (5 bases). The CDR3 sequence is 14 residues long. Germline CDR1 is MRHNA and CDR2 is SNTAGT. V lost 0 bases, J lost 8 bases, and 13 bases lay in between. The CDR3 protein is CASSDSGGVGGYTF. DNA for the CDR3: TGTGCCAGCAGTGACTCGGGGGGGGTCGGCGGCTACACCTTC.

This chain uses TRBV15 with TRBJ1-4; D unclear. Germline-derived CDR1 and CDR2 are LNHNV and YYDKDF (reference sequence). This CDR3 region has 15 residues. Trimming took 0 bases from V and 7 from J, leaving 12 bases between them. In DNA form, the CDR3 reads TGTGCCACCAGCAGAGAAAGCGGGTTTTTTGAAAAACTGTTTTTT. Translation: CATSRESGFFEKLFF. The full variable domain, with the rest looked up from reference TRBV15 and TRBJ1-4, is DAMVIQNPRYQVTQFGKPVTLSCSQTLNHNVMYWYQQKSSQAPKLLFHYYDKDFNNEADTPDNFQSRRPNTSFCFLDIRSPGLGDTAMYLCATSRESGFFEKLFFGSGTQLSVL.

The sample holds a few counts of this clone. The chain recombines TRBV5-1 with TRBJ2-1; 13 bases line up with TRBD2. There are 16 residues in the CDR3. The germline CDR1 and CDR2 sequences are SGHRS and YFSETQ. V dropped 5 bases and J dropped 0; count of bases not matched to a gene: 2. CDR3 residues: CASRWTSGSSYNEQFF. The CDR3 DNA reads TGCGCCAGCAGGTGGACTAGCGGGAGCTCCTACAATGAGCAGTTCTTC.

The chain has TRBV4-1 and TRBJ2-7; no reliable D call. V was cut by 1 base and J by 1 base, with 14 bases left in between. Germline loops: CDR1 MGHRA, CDR2 YSYEKL. The length of the CDR3 is 16 residues. The CDR3, as DNA: TGCGCCAGCAGCCAAGTTGTAAGCAGGCGTTCCTACGAGCAGTACTTC. It codes for CASSQVVSRRSYEQYF.

In this sample, this clone turned up once. The gene calls are TRBV19 and TRBJ1-6, with 9 bases identical to TRBD1. Trimming cost V 6 bases and J 7 bases; bases outside gene matches: 4. This CDR3 has 14 residues. The germline CDR1 and CDR2 sequences are LNHDA and SQIVND (reference sequence). The CDR3 loop reads CASRSGQGNSPLHF. As DNA, the CDR3 is TGTGCCAGTAGAAGCGGACAGGGGAATTCACCCCTCCACTTT.

The chain joins TRBV19 to TRBJ2-5, with D tentatively TRBD2 (6 bases). Looked up from germline, CDR1 is LNHDA and CDR2 is SQIVND (reference sequence). The V end was cut by 3 bases, the J end by 3 bases, with 14 bases between. This CDR3 comprises 15 residues. In nucleotides, the CDR3 is TGTGCCAGTAGTATTTCGGGGGAGTGGGAAGAGACCCAGTACTTC. It is translated as CASSISGEWEETQYF.

This clone occurred a few times. The J gene is TRBJ1-1, the V gene TRBV5-4; D remains unclear. Trimming stripped 7 bases from V and 0 bases from J, with 13 bases between. This CDR3 spans 14 amino acids. The germline CDR1 and CDR2 sequences are SGHNT and YYREEE (reference sequence). The CDR3: CASSRGGVNTEAFF. DNA for the CDR3: TGTGCCAGCTCTCGGGGAGGCGTGAACACTGAAGCTTTCTTT.

This chain joins TRBV6-2 or TRBV6-3 and TRBJ2-5; D unresolved. There are 14 residues in the CDR3. Trimming stripped 4 bases from V and 5 bases from J, with 14 bases between. Germline V gene sequence: CDR1 MNHEY, CDR2 SVGEGT. This CDR3 reads CASSFGRMIETQYF. In nucleotides, the CDR3 is TGTGCCAGCAGTTTCGGTCGAATGATTGAGACCCAGTACTTC.

CDR3 nucleotide sequence: TGCGCCAGCAGCCAAGATGGCCGAAGGACTAGCGGGTGGGATACGCAGTATTTT. Encoded protein: CASSQDGRRTSGWDTQYF. The V call is TRBV4-1, the J call TRBJ2-3, with TRBD2 matching over 11 bases. Trimming took 0 bases from V and 6 from J; bases not matched to a gene: 11. Germline CDR1 MGHRA, CDR2 YSYEKL. CDR3 length equals 18 residues.

This chain links TRBV20-1 with TRBJ1-5, with D possibly TRBD1 on 5 matching bases. Germline CDR1 reads DFQATT; CDR2 reads SNEGSKA (reference sequence). This CDR3 region has 11 residues. V lost 6 bases to trimming and J lost 5 bases, with 8 bases between them. The CDR3 DNA reads as TGCAGTGCCGGGGGTCATCAGCCCCAGCATTTT. Its translation: CSAGGHQPQHF.

This clone was found a few times. The chain recombines TRBV6-1 with TRBJ2-1; D remains ambiguous. Trimming removed 2 bases from V and 2 bases from J, with 7 bases in between. CDR3 size: 14 residues. The germline gives CDR1 MNHNS, CDR2 SASEGT. The CDR3 protein is CASSELAAYNEQFF. CDR3 DNA: TGTGCCAGCAGTGAACTTGCAGCCTACAATGAGCAGTTCTTC.

The V gene is TRBV28, the J gene TRBJ1-2; D not certain. The germline gives CDR1 MDHEN, CDR2 SYDVKM. V lost 1 base, J lost 5 bases, and 20 bases lay in between. This CDR3 has 17 amino acids. Here the CDR3 DNA reads TGTGCCAGCAGTTTATTTCCCGTGAGAGGGCGGAGGTATGGCTACACCTTC. Translation: CASSLFPVRGRRYGYTF.

This clone turned up a few times. The chain has TRBV19 and TRBJ1-1; maybe TRBD1 (6 bases). Per germline, CDR1 LNHDA and CDR2 SQIVND (reference sequence). Trimming removed 6 bases at V and 8 bases at J, with 10 bases between. The CDR3 extends over 11 amino acids. Here the CDR3 reads CASSRGPEAFF. CDR3 coding DNA: TGTGCCAGTAGCAGGGGTCCAGAAGCTTTCTTT.

V gene TRBV6-5 combines with J gene TRBJ1-5; no firm D call. Trimming stripped 7 bases from V and 6 bases from J, with 19 bases between. The CDR3 covers 15 residues. The germline V gene encodes CDR1 MNHEY and CDR2 SVGAGI. The CDR3 is CASTQPGSEGQPQHF. The CDR3 bases are TGTGCCAGCACCCAGCCGGGGTCGGAAGGTCAGCCCCAGCATTTT.

This chain connects TRBV2 to TRBJ2-1, with TRBD2 matching over 7 bases. Looked up from germline, CDR1 is SNHLY and CDR2 is FYNNEI. This CDR3 has 17 residues. V shed 8 bases and J 0 bases; nucleotides not matched to a gene: 13. The DNA of the CDR3 is TGTGCCAGCGCCTTGTTTTCTCGGACTAGCTCCTACAATGAGCAGTTCTTC. This sequence encodes CASALFSRTSSYNEQFF.

This clone was seen a handful of times. The chain combines TRBV18 with TRBJ1-4; D not resolved. The CDR3 length is 16 residues. Germline CDR1 is KGHSH and CDR2 is LQKENI. V lost 5 bases, J lost 7 bases, and 20 bases lay in between. As DNA, the CDR3 is TGTGCCAGCTCATCACGGGTCCTTGAGGGTGGTGAAAAACTGTTTTTT. It translates to CASSSRVLEGGEKLFF.

The chain links TRBV5-6 to TRBJ2-3, with D perhaps matching TRBD1 (8 bases). V was trimmed by 5 bases and J by 2 bases, leaving 15 bases between them. Germline V lookup: CDR1 SGHDT, CDR2 YYEEEE. The CDR3 spans 15 residues. CDR3 bases: TGTGCCAGCAGAGTACAGGGGGGGCACACAGATACGCAGTATTTT. This translates into CASRVQGGHTDTQYF.

CDR3 DNA sequence: TGTGCCAGCAGCCCAGATGGACACGGCACAGATACGCAGTATTTT. This codes for CASSPDGHGTDTQYF. The chain recombines TRBV11-2 with TRBJ2-3; D is possibly TRBD1 (5 bases). Per the germline V gene, CDR1 is SGHAT and CDR2 is FQNNGV. Trimming shortened V by 5 bases and J by 1 base, and 13 bases separated the two germline ends. The CDR3 sequence is 15 residues long.

The chain combines TRBV7-2 with TRBJ1-4, with 9 bases matching TRBD1. This CDR3 contains 17 residues. V gave up 2 bases and J gave up 4 bases; unmatched junction bases: 8. The germline V gene encodes CDR1 SGHTA and CDR2 FQGNSA. CDR3 bases: TGTGCCAGCAGCTTAAATTCCGCGGACAGGGGTAATGAAAAACTGTTTTTT. It codes for CASSLNSADRGNEKLFF. Full variable domain (outside the CDR3, taken from reference TRBV7-2 and TRBJ1-4): GAGVSQSPSNKVTEKGKDVELRCDPISGHTALYWYRQSLGQGLEFLIYFQGNSAPDKSGLPSDRFSAERTGGSVSTLTIQRTQQEDSAVYLCASSLNSADRGNEKLFFGSGTQLSVL.

The rearrangement links TRBV7-9 to TRBJ2-5; D gene uncertain. The CDR3 is 13 amino acids. Trimming removed 1 base at V and 2 bases at J, with 5 bases between. Germline loops: CDR1 SEHNR, CDR2 FQNEAQ (reference sequence). The CDR3 sequence is CASSLGAQETQYF. DNA for the CDR3: TGTGCCAGCAGCTTAGGAGCTCAAGAGACCCAGTACTTC.

V and J are TRBV5-1 and TRBJ1-3; unclear D gene. V lost 6 bases and J lost 4, with 5 bases in between. The germline V gene encodes CDR1 SGHRS and CDR2 YFSETQ. This CDR3 spans 11 amino acids. This CDR3 is CASNSGNTIYF. For the CDR3, the DNA is TGCGCCAGCAACAGCGGAAACACCATATATTTT. Complete variable domain (other parts from reference TRBV5-1 and TRBJ1-3): KAGVTQTPRYLIKTRGQQVTLSCSPISGHRSVSWYQQTPGQGLQFLFEYFSETQRNKGNFPGRFSGRQFSNSRSEMNVSTLELGDSALYLCASNSGNTIYFGEGSWLTVV.

This clone was recorded a few times. V usage is TRBV10-3 and J usage is TRBJ2-5, with TRBD1 matching over 12 bases. Per the germline V gene, CDR1 is ENHRY and CDR2 is SYGVKD. V trimming: 3 bases; J trimming: 5 bases; junction bases outside the gene matches: 4. The CDR3 is made up of 15 amino acids. CDR3 in amino acids: CAISEGTGGMETQYF. CDR3 DNA sequence: TGTGCCATCAGTGAAGGGACAGGGGGCATGGAGACCCAGTACTTC.

V is TRBV27 and J is TRBJ2-3; D may be TRBD2 (5 bases). The CDR3 sequence is 14 residues long. V lost 5 bases and J 0 bases, leaving 9 bases between the germline ends. Germline V gene lookup returns CDR1 MNHEY and CDR2 SMNVEV (reference sequence). CDR3 coding DNA: TGTGCCAGCAGTCCCTGGACTAGCACAGATACGCAGTATTTT. Amino acids: CASSPWTSTDTQYF.